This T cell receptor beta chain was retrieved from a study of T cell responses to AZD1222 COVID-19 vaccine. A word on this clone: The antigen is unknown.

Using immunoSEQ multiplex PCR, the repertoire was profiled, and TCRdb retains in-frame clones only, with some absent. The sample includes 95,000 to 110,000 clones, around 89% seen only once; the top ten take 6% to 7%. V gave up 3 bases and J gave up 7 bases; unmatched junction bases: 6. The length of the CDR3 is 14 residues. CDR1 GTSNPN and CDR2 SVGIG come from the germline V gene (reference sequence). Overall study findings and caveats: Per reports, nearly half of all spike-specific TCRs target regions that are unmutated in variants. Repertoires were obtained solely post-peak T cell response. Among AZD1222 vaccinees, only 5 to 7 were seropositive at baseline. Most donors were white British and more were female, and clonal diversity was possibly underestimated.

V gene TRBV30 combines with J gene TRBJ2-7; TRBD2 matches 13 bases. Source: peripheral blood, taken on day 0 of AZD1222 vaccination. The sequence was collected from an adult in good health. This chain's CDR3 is CAWRGLAGVGEQYF. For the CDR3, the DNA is TGTGCCTGGAGAGGACTAGCGGGAGTAGGTGAGCAGTACTTC.